The present T cell receptor beta chain was sequenced within a study of blood T cells in healthy people across ages. Next came a second PCR, run for about 7 to 12 cycles, which used a sample-barcoded 5' primer along with a J-beta primer mix. Every single cDNA molecule received a tag from a template-switch adaptor with 12 random nucleotides. In TCRdb, the 5' RACE reads were re-called with MiXCR into one record per CDR3 protein. The sample holds some 370,000 distinct CDR3 sequences, about 52% seen once. What was sequenced was blood. The origin of this receptor is a man aged 60 to 69 in good health.

The DNA of the CDR3 is TGTGCCTGGACCCTCGGGGGCCCTGGGGCCAACGTCCTGACTTTC. It yields the protein CAWTLGGPGANVLTF. The rearrangement uses TRBV30 and TRBJ2-6; the D gene could be TRBD1 or TRBD2 (6 bases each). Trimming pared 4 bases from V and 2 bases from J, leaving 12 bases between. CDR3 length: 15 amino acids. The V gene's germline CDR1 is GTSNPN and CDR2 SVGIG (reference sequence).